These T cell receptor beta chains were read from a single sample in a study of technical replicates of blood from a handful of donors. Profiled with immunoSEQ multiplex PCR; TCRdb holds only in-frame clones, not every one. This sample has tens of thousands of clones; 94% occur once, and the top ten carry less than 0.4%. The sample was T cells isolated from PBMCs. The receptor source for this set is a human donor in good health. The CDR3 runs from the conserved cysteine through the conserved F or W. D genes are given only for firm matches. Expanded clones are given a class, and other clones once, few, many or no size at all.

d_call clone_size j_call v_call cdr3_nt cdr3_aa
TRBD2 - TRBJ2-1 TRBV9 TGTGCCAGCAGCGTAGAAGCGGGAGTTAACAATGAGCAGTTCTTC CASSVEAGVNNEQFF
- - TRBJ1-1 TRBV27 TGTGCCAGCAGTTTAGGAGGGACGGCGAACACTGAAGCTTTCTTT CASSLGGTANTEAFF
TRBD2 once TRBJ2-7 TRBV5-1 TGCGCCAGCAGCTTGGCTAGCGGGAGTACCCCCTACGAGCAGTACTTC CASSLASGSTPYEQYF
- - TRBJ2-2 TRBV10-3 TGTGCCATCCCCGGTCCGGGTATGGAGAGTAACACCGGGGAGCTGTTTTTT CAIPGPGMESNTGELFF
TRBD2 - TRBJ2-5 TRBV5-1 TGCGCCAGCAGCTCACGGACTAGCGGGGCAGAGTACCAAGAGACCCAGTACTTC CASSSRTSGAEYQETQYF
- - TRBJ2-3 TRBV6-1 TGTGCCAGCAGGGGGACATTTAGTGGGGAAGATACGCAGTATTTT CASRGTFSGEDTQYF
- - TRBJ1-1 TRBV4-3 TGCGCCAGCAGCCAAGGTCAGGTCACTGAAGCTTTCTTT CASSQGQVTEAFF
TRBD2 once TRBJ2-5 TRBV6-1 TGTGCCAGCAGTGAAGGACTAGCTATACAGGAGACCCAGTACTTC CASSEGLAIQETQYF
- - TRBJ1-1 TRBV2 TGTGCCAGCTCGGGCACTGAAGCTTTCTTT CASSGTEAFF
- once TRBJ1-5 TRBV28 TGTGCCACTTACTCCACAGGGATAGGCAATCAGCCCCAGCATTTT CATYSTGIGNQPQHF
- - TRBJ2-2 TRBV28 TGTGCCAGCAGTGGGCCAGGGCTCCCGAGGAACACCGGGGAGCTGTTTTTT CASSGPGLPRNTGELFF
- - TRBJ1-4 TRBV2 TGTGCCAGCCTAAATGGAGGTAGTCCTAATGAAAAACTGTTTTTT CASLNGGSPNEKLFF
- - TRBJ2-3 TRBV4-1 TGCGCCAGCAGCCAAGATATTCTGACTCCGGGCACAGATACGCAGTATTTT CASSQDILTPGTDTQYF
TRBD2 - TRBJ2-1 TRBV5-4 TGTGCCAGCAGCTTGTATATGACTAGCGGCTATGAGCAGTTCTTC CASSLYMTSGYEQFF
TRBD1 - TRBJ1-2 TRBV2 TGTGCCAGCAGTGAGGGTACGGGACAGGGGATATATGGCTACACCTTC CASSEGTGQGIYGYTF
TRBD1 - TRBJ1-5 TRBV7-9 TGTGCCAGCAGCTTGACAGGGGGCCTTCAGCCCCAGCATTTT CASSLTGGLQPQHF
TRBD2 - TRBJ2-5 TRBV19 TGTGCCAGTAGTCAAGGACTAGCCGGGGAGACCCAGTACTTC CASSQGLAGETQYF
- - TRBJ1-1 TRBV19 TGTGCCAGTACCCCGGACAAATACACTGAAGCTTTCTTT CASTPDKYTEAFF